One and the same sample provided the 8 T cell receptor beta chains below, sequenced in a study of cytotoxic CD8 clonotypes in ibrutinib-treated CLL. The repertoire was sequenced with immunoSEQ multiplex PCR; TCRdb's copy has only in-frame clones and lacks some. This table holds more than 50,000 clones, approximately 57% found once. Sequenced here: PBMCs, sampled after 12 months of ibrutinib treatment. All receptors come from a human donor with chronic lymphocytic leukemia.

The V and J genes are TRBV5-1 and TRBJ2-1; weak D call: TRBD1 (5 bases). Germline V gene sequence: CDR1 SGHRS, CDR2 YFSETQ. Trimming shortened V by 2 bases and J by 8 bases, and 11 bases separated the two germline ends. The CDR3 is made up of 13 amino acids. CDR3 nucleotide sequence: TGCGCCAGCAGCTTCGACAGTCTCGATGAGCAGTTCTTC. Protein: CASSFDSLDEQFF.

The chain links TRBV2 to TRBJ2-5; D might be TRBD2 (6 bases). The V and J ends lost 5 bases and 4 bases respectively, with 14 bases between them. CDR3 length equals 14 residues. Germline CDR1 and CDR2: SNHLY and FYNNEI. CDR3 sequence: CASSIRVGGETQYF. Written as DNA, the CDR3 is TGTGCCAGCAGTATACGGGTGGGGGGAGAGACCCAGTACTTC.

By frequency in the sample, this clone is medium-sized. This sequence joins TRBV7-8 and TRBJ1-4; 8 bases are a match to TRBD1. CDR1 SGHVS and CDR2 FQNEAQ come from the germline V gene. Losses at the gene ends were 6 bases for V and 0 bases for J; bases not matched to a gene: 3. The CDR3 is 15 amino acids. The CDR3 reads CASRDRVTTNEKLFF. CDR3 DNA: TGTGCCAGCAGGGACAGGGTCACAACTAATGAAAAACTGTTTTTT.

The chain is built from TRBV29-1 and TRBJ2-1; D unresolved. Trimming took off 5 bases at V and 10 bases at J, with 9 bases between the two ends. Germline V CDR1 and CDR2: SQVTM, ANQGSEA. The CDR3 consists of 10 residues. For the CDR3, the DNA is TGCAGCGTTCTTGTCCCGGAGCAGTTCTTC. It codes for CSVLVPEQFF.

V and J are TRBV13 and TRBJ1-5; D gene uncertain. Germline V gene lookup returns CDR1 PRHDT and CDR2 FYEKMQ (reference sequence). V dropped 2 bases and J dropped 1 base, with 15 bases sitting between them. The CDR3 has 17 residues. CDR3 nucleotides: TGTGCCAGCAGCTTACGATCGGGTCGAGGGAGCAATCAGCCCCAGCATTTT. This translates into CASSLRSGRGSNQPQHF. The full variable domain, in which reference TRBV13 and TRBJ1-5 provide the parts outside the CDR3, is AAGVIQSPRHLIKEKRETATLKCYPIPRHDTVYWYQQGPGQDPQFLISFYEKMQSDKGSIPDRFSAQQFSDYHSELNMSSLELGDSALYFCASSLRSGRGSNQPQHFGDGTRLSIL.

This clone has only a few counts. The rearrangement links TRBV12-5 to TRBJ2-2; TRBD2 agrees at 9 bases. Germline CDR1 and CDR2: LGHNT and FRNRAP. The CDR3 has 19 amino acids. V lost 2 bases to trimming and J lost 2 bases; unmatched junction nucleotides: 12. For the CDR3, the DNA is TGTGCTAGTGGTTTGAATGCCCGGGGACTAGCTCCCAACACCGGGGAGCTGTTTTTT. Residues: CASGLNARGLAPNTGELFF.

The chain has TRBV18 and TRBJ1-3; 9 positions agree with TRBD1. The germline V gene encodes CDR1 KGHSH and CDR2 LQKENI. The length of the CDR3 is 16 residues. Germline trimming cut 5 bases from V and 6 bases from J; bases unmatched to any gene: 11. The CDR3 DNA sequence: TGTGCCAGCTCAGCAAGCGGGACAGGGCTTCAAAACACCATATATTTT. Protein sequence: CASSASGTGLQNTIYF.

The V call is TRBV28, the J call TRBJ2-2; no firm D call. The V gene's germline CDR1 is MDHEN and CDR2 SYDVKM. The germline V and J ends were trimmed by 3 bases and 6 bases, with 5 bases remaining between them. The CDR3 covers 12 residues. The CDR3 spells CASSFPPGELFF. CDR3 DNA: TGTGCCAGCAGTTTCCCCCCCGGGGAGCTGTTTTTT.